The source of this T cell receptor beta chain is a study of identical twins. Study findings and constraints: It was possible that invariant MAIT and iNKT cells partly confounded the zero-insertion analyses.

All of the donors were Caucasians in good health. The germline V gene has CDR1 LGHNA and CDR2 YSLEER. V was cut by 1 base and J by 2 bases, with 10 bases left in between. This CDR3 has 15 residues. TCRdb re-derived calls from the 5' RACE reads in MiXCR, one entry per CDR3 protein. The top ten hold about 0.98% of the sample, which has around 680,000 distinct CDR3 sequences, roughly 8% seen once. Points on this clonotype: What it recognizes is unknown.

This sample was shared with a second study, whose subject was yellow fever vaccine responses in identical twins.

This TCR was sampled from a woman between 18 and 29 years old in good health. This sequence joins TRBV4-3 and TRBJ2-3; no reliable D call. Sequencing was carried out using PBMCs. The CDR3 loop is CASSQARRFTDTQYF. The CDR3 DNA reads as TGCGCCAGCAGCCAAGCCCGTAGATTCACAGATACGCAGTATTTT.